The following is a T cell receptor (beta chain) sequence with its context. Its antigen is currently unknown. Libraries were prepared by immunoSEQ multiplex PCR; TCRdb keeps only in-frame clonotypes and omits some of them. The sample has 30,000 to 40,000 clones; more than 60% are singletons. The data belong to a study of STAT5B mutations in CD4+ large granular lymphocyte leukemia. About the study: Healthy donors showed HLA-associated enrichment of the CDR3 'QG' motif. Overall study results and limits: Compared with healthy controls (2/35), patient top clones favored TRBV06 (8/27). Data were not HLA-matched across samples.

Between the trimmed V and J ends, which lost 0 bases and 0 bases, there was a span of 11 bases. Germline V gene lookup returns CDR1 MNHEY and CDR2 SVGAGI. CDR3 length: 16 residues. The sample consisted of CD4+ T cells from blood buffy coats. The chain links TRBV6-5 to TRBJ1-2, with D uncertain. This receptor was obtained from a human donor in good health. CDR3 loop: CASSYSGGRANYGYTF. CDR3 nucleotides: TGTGCCAGCAGTTACTCCGGTGGGCGGGCTAACTATGGCTACACCTTC.